These 27 T cell receptor beta chains originate from one sample sequenced in a study of blood T cell repertoires in COVID-19. The protocol was immunoSEQ multiplex PCR, while the TCRdb copy is restricted to in-frame clones and leaves out a portion. The profile shows about 49,000 clones, 80% to 90% of them singletons. Sequencing was carried out using peripheral blood. Source of these receptors: an older woman with acute or convalescent COVID-19.

The chain uses TRBV4-1 and TRBJ2-1; 7 nucleotides line up with TRBD1. Losses at the gene ends were 5 bases for V and 0 bases for J; bases not matched to a gene: 13. The germline V gene encodes CDR1 MGHRA and CDR2 YSYEKL. This CDR3 region has 18 residues. The CDR3 region is CASSWRQGSFGSYNEQFF. The CDR3 region has the DNA TGCGCCAGCAGCTGGCGACAGGGTTCCTTTGGCTCCTACAATGAGCAGTTCTTC.

This chain connects TRBV19 to TRBJ1-2, with TRBD1 identical over 8 bases. Per the germline V gene, CDR1 is LNHDA and CDR2 is SQIVND (reference sequence). This CDR3 has 13 residues. J was trimmed by 3 bases and V by 5 bases; bases with no gene match: 2. CDR3 sequence reads: CASSEDRDYGYTF. The CDR3 DNA sequence: TGTGCCAGTAGTGAGGACAGGGACTATGGCTACACCTTC.

The chain is built from TRBV20-1 and TRBJ1-2; D possibly corresponds to TRBD1 (6 bases). Germline loops: CDR1 DFQATT, CDR2 SNEGSKA (reference sequence). V lost 4 bases to trimming and J lost 6 bases, with 9 bases between them. This CDR3 spans 11 amino acids. This chain's CDR3 is CSAIRTDGYTF. The CDR3 DNA reads TGCAGTGCTATACGGACAGATGGCTACACCTTC.

The V call is TRBV7-9, the J call TRBJ2-5; 13 bases are shared with TRBD2. The CDR3 runs to 15 residues. Looked up from germline, CDR1 is SEHNR and CDR2 is FQNEAQ (reference sequence). The J segment lost 4 bases and the V segment lost 9 bases, leaving 8 bases of the junction unmatched. As DNA, the CDR3 is TGTGCCAGTAACCTGGGACTAGCGGGACCAGAGACCCAGTACTTC. Translation gives CASNLGLAGPETQYF.

V is TRBV12-3 or TRBV12-4 and J is TRBJ2-4; TRBD1 matches at 10 bases. The CDR3 has 13 residues. The trim removed 3 bases at V and 14 bases at J, leaving 7 bases unmatched. This CDR3 is CASSFLGQGVKYF. The CDR3 bases are TGTGCCAGCAGTTTTTTAGGACAGGGGGTGAAGTACTTC.

CDR3: CASSEFREETQYF. Here the CDR3 DNA reads TGCGCCAGCAGTGAGTTCCGAGAAGAGACCCAGTACTTC. The chain couples TRBV10-2 to TRBJ2-5; D is unclear. V was shortened by 1 base and J by 3 bases, with 6 bases between the two germline ends. Germline-derived CDR1 and CDR2 are WSHSY and SAAADI. CDR3 length equals 13 residues.

This clone was counted a few times. The chain couples TRBV7-9 to TRBJ2-1; no clear D. Between the trimmed V and J ends, which lost 5 bases and 4 bases, there was a span of 6 bases. The length of the CDR3 is 12 residues. Per germline, CDR1 SEHNR and CDR2 FQNEAQ (reference sequence). This chain's CDR3 is CASSPRYNEQFF. Written as DNA, the CDR3 is TGTGCCAGCAGCCCGCGGTACAATGAGCAGTTCTTC.

This clone turned up a few times. The J gene is TRBJ1-6, the V gene TRBV27, with D possibly matching TRBD1 (5 bases). Germline V gene sequence: CDR1 MNHEY, CDR2 SMNVEV (reference sequence). The V and J ends lost 8 bases and 4 bases respectively, with 15 bases between them. CDR3 size: 15 residues. The CDR3 protein is CASAPETAYNSPLHF. CDR3 DNA: TGTGCCAGCGCACCGGAGACAGCTTATAATTCACCCCTCCACTTT.

In this sample, this clone turned up a few times. The gene calls are TRBV11-1 and TRBJ1-1; weak D call: TRBD1 (5 bases). Germline V gene lookup returns CDR1 SGHAT and CDR2 FQDESV (reference sequence). Trimming shortened V by 5 bases and J by 1 base, and 11 bases separated the two germline ends. The CDR3 has 14 amino acids. The CDR3, as DNA: TGTGCCAGCAGCAAAGAGACAGCGAACACTGAAGCTTTCTTT. Its protein is CASSKETANTEAFF.

The V call is TRBV4-2, the J call TRBJ1-2, with TRBD1 identical over 7 bases. The CDR3 length is 15 residues. Germline values: CDR1 LGHNA, CDR2 YNFKEQ. The V and J ends lost 4 bases and 5 bases, in that order; junction bases with no gene match: 10. The CDR3 region is CASSPNRGAVYGYTF. The CDR3 nucleotides read TGTGCCAGCAGCCCGAACAGGGGTGCGGTATATGGCTACACCTTC.

The V and J genes are TRBV3-1 (or the pseudogene TRBV3-2) and TRBJ2-2; possibly TRBD1 for D (6 bases). Per germline, CDR1 LGHDT and CDR2 YNNKEL (reference sequence). The CDR3 covers 18 residues. Trimming left V 0 bases short and J 2 bases short, with 16 bases between. CDR3 protein: CASSQDVLGRGNTGELFF. Written as DNA, the CDR3 is TGTGCCAGCAGCCAAGATGTATTAGGCAGGGGAAACACCGGGGAGCTGTTTTTT.

The chain links TRBV15 to TRBJ2-1; TRBD2 agrees at 9 bases. Looked up from germline, CDR1 is LNHNV and CDR2 is YYDKDF (reference sequence). The CDR3 extends over 16 amino acids. V shed 1 base, J shed 3 bases, and the junction held 4 bases outside the gene matches. In nucleotides, the CDR3 is TGTGCCACCAGCAGAGCAAGCGGGGGGAACTACAATGAGCAGTTCTTC. It translates to CATSRASGGNYNEQFF.

This chain joins TRBV27 and TRBJ1-2; weak D call: TRBD1 (5 bases). Germline lookup yields CDR1 MNHEY and CDR2 SMNVEV (reference sequence). The CDR3 loop spans 13 amino acids. Trimming stripped 3 bases from V and 6 bases from J, with 11 bases between. The CDR3 here is CASSFGQGDGYTF. The CDR3 DNA reads TGTGCCAGCAGTTTCGGTCAGGGCGATGGCTACACCTTC.

The chain uses TRBV6-5 and TRBJ1-2, with D unclear. V lost 5 bases to trimming and J lost 8 bases, with 21 bases between them. The CDR3 totals 15 residues. The germline gives CDR1 MNHEY, CDR2 SVGAGI. The CDR3 sequence is CASSPPTAEGMGYTF. Written as DNA, the CDR3 is TGTGCCAGCAGTCCGCCGACGGCAGAGGGTATGGGCTACACCTTC.

The V call is TRBV6-1, the J call TRBJ2-1; perhaps TRBD1 as D (6 bases). The CDR3 has 17 amino acids. V was cut by 3 bases and J by 6 bases, with 21 bases left in between. Germline CDR1 reads MNHNS; CDR2 reads SASEGT. The DNA for the CDR3 is TGTGCCAGCAGTGAGTGGCCCGGGCAGGGGAACATCAATGAGCAGTTCTTC. It encodes CASSEWPGQGNINEQFF.

The chain joins TRBV2 to TRBJ2-1; 11 bases fit TRBD2. Germline CDR1 is SNHLY and CDR2 is FYNNEI. This CDR3 is built from 15 residues. V was clipped by 6 bases and J by 8 bases; unmatched bases: 9. The CDR3 DNA reads as TGTGCCAGCAGGTTTAGCGGGGGGGCCAAGGATGAGCAGTTCTTC. Encoded protein: CASRFSGGAKDEQFF.

This sequence joins TRBV7-9 and TRBJ1-4; perhaps TRBD1 as D (5 bases). CDR3 length equals 14 residues. CDR1 is SEHNR, CDR2 FQNEAQ, per germline (reference sequence). The V end was cut by 8 bases, the J end by 0 bases, with 10 bases between. The CDR3 DNA follows: TGTGCCAGCGCTCGGGGGGCAACTAATGAAAAACTGTTTTTT. Its translation: CASARGATNEKLFF. Full variable domain (missing parts from reference TRBV7-9 and TRBJ1-4): DTGVSQNPRHKITKRGQNVTFRCDPISEHNRLYWYRQTLGQGPEFLTYFQNEAQLEKSRLLSDRFSAERPKGSFSTLEIQRTEQGDSAMYLCASARGATNEKLFFGSGTQLSVL.

The gene calls are TRBV11-3 and TRBJ1-1; 7 bases fit TRBD1. The length of the CDR3 is 13 residues. V lost 5 bases and J lost 4; bases outside the gene matches: 4. The germline CDR1 and CDR2 sequences are SGHNT and YENEEA. CDR3 bases: TGTGCCAGCAGCAAGACAGGGATCACTGAAGCTTTCTTT. This codes for CASSKTGITEAFF. The variable domain in full, completed from reference TRBV11-3 and TRBJ1-1, reads EAGVVQSPRYKIIEKKQPVAFWCNPISGHNTLYWYLQNLGQGPELLIRYENEEAVDDSQLPKDRFSAERLKGVDSTLKIQPAELGDSAVYLCASSKTGITEAFFGQGTRLTVV.

This clone has just a few counts. This chain connects TRBV18 to TRBJ1-1; 7 nucleotides line up with TRBD1. V trimming: 3 bases; J trimming: 11 bases; junction bases outside the gene matches: 9. The germline CDR1 and CDR2 sequences are KGHSH and LQKENI. This CDR3 is 13 amino acids long. CDR3 region: CASSPGQDRRAFF. Written as DNA, the CDR3 is TGTGCCAGCTCACCTGGACAGGATCGGAGGGCTTTCTTT.

V and J are TRBV5-5 and TRBJ2-1; 11 bases are shared with TRBD2. The V segment lost 0 bases and the J segment 9 bases; nucleotides outside the gene matches: 8. Germline CDR1 is SGHKS and CDR2 is YYEKEE (reference sequence). The CDR3 contains 16 residues. The CDR3 region is CASSLALAGVLAEQFF. Written as DNA, the CDR3 is TGTGCCAGCAGCTTGGCACTAGCGGGAGTTCTTGCTGAGCAGTTCTTC.

The CDR3 nucleotides read TGTGCCAGCAGGGGGACAGGAACTAGCAATCAGCCCCAGCATTTT. This encodes CASRGTGTSNQPQHF. This chain joins TRBV2 and TRBJ1-5; TRBD1 aligns across 8 bases. V shed 6 bases and J 0 bases; nucleotides not matched to a gene: 4. Germline assignment: CDR1 SNHLY and CDR2 FYNNEI. This CDR3 is built from 15 residues.

The CDR3 region is CASSESNPVQPQHF. The CDR3, as DNA: TGTGCCAGCAGTGAATCCAACCCGGTTCAGCCCCAGCATTTT. This rearrangement joins TRBV6-1 to TRBJ1-5, with D unclear. V lost 2 bases and J lost 6, with 11 bases in between. The germline gives CDR1 MNHNS, CDR2 SASEGT. There are 14 residues in the CDR3.

V usage is TRBV6-1 and J usage is TRBJ1-1, with D hard to call. Germline CDR1 MNHNS, CDR2 SASEGT. This CDR3 is 13 amino acids long. The germline V and J ends were trimmed by 3 bases and 7 bases, with 12 bases remaining between them. The CDR3 region has the DNA TGTGCCAGCAGTGACCGCCGCGGGAGTGAAGCTTTCTTT. As protein: CASSDRRGSEAFF.

The CDR3 region is CSAGTGETDTQYF. CDR3 DNA: TGCAGCGCTGGGACAGGGGAAACAGATACGCAGTATTTT. V usage is TRBV29-1 and J usage is TRBJ2-3, with TRBD1 identical over 10 bases. The V segment lost 7 bases and the J segment 3 bases; nucleotides outside the gene matches: 4. Germline CDR1 and CDR2: SQVTM and ANQGSEA. This CDR3 spans 13 amino acids.

The gene calls are TRBV6-5 and TRBJ2-7; D is perhaps TRBD1 (6 bases). The CDR3 runs 16 residues. Trimming stripped 4 bases from V and 0 bases from J, with 16 bases between. Germline assignment: CDR1 MNHEY and CDR2 SVGAGI. DNA for the CDR3: TGTGCCAGCAGTTCCCTACAGGGTAGGAGCTCCTACGAGCAGTACTTC. The encoded protein is CASSSLQGRSSYEQYF.

This clone has more than one count but fewer than ten. This chain connects TRBV5-8 to TRBJ2-1; no firm D call. CDR3 size: 13 residues. V was trimmed by 2 bases and J by 6 bases, leaving 9 bases between them. Germline V gene data show CDR1 as SGHTS and CDR2 as YDEGEE. CDR3 sequence: CASSLQWPNEQFF. The DNA for the CDR3 is TGTGCCAGCAGCTTACAATGGCCCAATGAGCAGTTCTTC.

This rearrangement joins TRBV29-1 to TRBJ2-5, with 8 nucleotides matching TRBD1. With 4 bases clipped from V and 5 bases from J, the junction kept 6 bases outside the gene matches. CDR3 size: 13 residues. Germline V gene sequence: CDR1 SQVTM, CDR2 ANQGSEA. For the CDR3, the DNA is TGCAGCGTTGTCCAGGGGGCGGGGGAGACCCAGTACTTC. Protein: CSVVQGAGETQYF.